A single sample gave rise to the 10 T cell receptor beta chains below, sequenced in a study of neurological immune-mediated disorders. TCRdb analysed the 5' RACE reads with MiXCR anew, one entry per CDR3 protein. The sample lists roughly 38,000 distinct CDR3 sequences; 6% to 8.5% were seen once. What was sequenced was PBMCs. Receptors originate from a middle-aged woman in good health.

This clonotype showed up many times. The rearrangement links TRBV5-1 to TRBJ2-2; D perhaps matches TRBD2 (5 bases). The germline V gene has CDR1 SGHRS and CDR2 YFSETQ. Trimming left V 0 bases short and J 3 bases short, with 12 bases between. This CDR3 has 16 residues. The CDR3 region is CASSLGVTRDTGELFF. The DNA of the CDR3 is TGCGCCAGCAGCTTGGGTGTAACTAGGGACACCGGGGAGCTGTTTTTT. Variable domain in full (rest from reference TRBV5-1 and TRBJ2-2): KAGVTQTPRYLIKTRGQQVTLSCSPISGHRSVSWYQQTPGQGLQFLFEYFSETQRNKGNFPGRFSGRQFSNSRSEMNVSTLELGDSALYLCASSLGVTRDTGELFFGEGSRLTVL.

At least ten counts were recorded for this clonotype. The V call is TRBV3-1, the J call TRBJ2-2; no firm D call. Germline loops: CDR1 LGHDT, CDR2 YNNKEL (reference sequence). This CDR3 has 15 amino acids. V was trimmed by 2 bases and J by 0 bases, leaving 7 bases between them. CDR3 sequence reads: CASSQPMTNTGELFF. Here the CDR3 DNA reads TGTGCCAGCAGCCAACCGATGACGAACACCGGGGAGCTGTTTTTT. Full variable domain (rest looked up from reference TRBV3-1 and TRBJ2-2): DTAVSQTPKYLVTQMGNDKSIKCEQNLGHDTMYWYKQDSKKFLKIMFSYNNKELIINETVPNRFSPKSPDKAHLNLHINSLELGDSAVYFCASSQPMTNTGELFFGEGSRLTVL.

Many counts were recorded for this clonotype. Here the CDR3 reads CASSVASGSPGELFF. In nucleotides, the CDR3 is TGTGCCAGCAGCGTGGCTAGCGGGAGTCCCGGGGAGCTGTTTTTT. The chain combines TRBV9 with TRBJ2-2, with 10 positions matching TRBD2. Germline V gene sequence: CDR1 SGDLS, CDR2 YYNGEE. J was trimmed by 6 bases and V by 2 bases; bases with no gene match: 4. The CDR3 spans 15 residues.

Ten or more counts support this clonotype. This chain uses TRBV20-1 with TRBJ2-1; 7 positions match TRBD1. Germline values: CDR1 DFQATT, CDR2 SNEGSKA (reference sequence). The CDR3 runs 13 residues. With V trimmed by 6 bases and J by 7 bases, 9 bases remained unmatched. CDR3 bases: TGCAGTGCGAGCCAGGGGGATAGTAATGAGCAGTTCTTC. Its protein product is CSASQGDSNEQFF.

This clonotype occurred many times. CDR3 region: CASSSLGRDREAFF. The CDR3 nucleotides read TGTGCCAGCAGTTCATTGGGGCGGGACAGGGAAGCTTTCTTT. V is TRBV12-3 or TRBV12-4 and J is TRBJ1-1; 8 positions match TRBD1. V shed 4 bases, J shed 8 bases, and the junction held 9 bases outside the gene matches. The CDR3 covers 14 residues.

This clonotype was picked up many times. V usage is TRBV12-3 or TRBV12-4 and J usage is TRBJ1-1; the D gene is possibly TRBD1 (5 bases). The ends were cut back, 5 bases at V and 8 bases at J, with 15 bases in the middle. CDR3 length equals 13 residues. This CDR3 reads CASSATGTGEAFF. The CDR3, as DNA: TGTGCCAGCAGTGCCACCGGGACTGGAGAAGCTTTCTTT.

The chain combines TRBV9 with TRBJ2-1; tentative D call: TRBD2 (6 bases). From germline, CDR1 is SGDLS and CDR2 YYNGEE. Between the trimmed V and J ends, which lost 6 bases and 6 bases, there was a span of 13 bases. This CDR3 comprises 13 residues. CDR3 sequence reads: CASKVEGLNEQFF. The CDR3 bases are TGTGCCAGCAAGGTGGAGGGTCTCAATGAGCAGTTCTTC. Together with reference TRBV9 and TRBJ2-1, the CDR3 gives the full variable domain: DSGVTQTPKHLITATGQRVTLRCSPRSGDLSVYWYQQSLDQGLQFLIQYYNGEERAKGNILERFSAQQFPDLHSELNLSSLELGDSALYFCASKVEGLNEQFFGPGTRLTVL.

The chain is built from TRBV2 and TRBJ2-7; TRBD2 aligns across 7 bases. The ends lost 0 bases at V and 4 bases at J; junction bases unmatched: 6. This CDR3 has 15 residues. The germline CDR1 and CDR2 sequences are SNHLY and FYNNEI. CDR3 in DNA: TGTGCCAGCAGTGAAGCGGGGGAGGGTCTGTACGAGCAGTACTTC. This sequence encodes CASSEAGEGLYEQYF.

There are many counts of this clonotype. The CDR3 is CASSSSMTGDTIYF. CDR3 DNA: TGTGCCAGCAGCTCCTCAATGACTGGGGACACCATATATTTT. V gene TRBV7-6 combines with J gene TRBJ1-3; unclear D gene. V gave up 4 bases and J gave up 8 bases, with 15 bases separating them. The CDR3 totals 14 residues. Germline V gene lookup returns CDR1 SGHVS and CDR2 FNYEAQ.

This clonotype was counted many times. CDR3 in amino acids: CASSFAGPGTEAFF. The CDR3, as DNA: TGTGCCAGCAGTTTCGCAGGGCCGGGAACTGAAGCTTTCTTT. The J gene is TRBJ1-1, the V gene TRBV12-3 or TRBV12-4; possibly TRBD1 for D (5 bases). The V end lost 3 bases, the J end lost 5 bases, and 13 bases lay between the germline ends. The CDR3 has 14 amino acids.